This T cell receptor (beta chain) was recovered during a study of identical twins. Trimming shortened V by 6 bases and J by 0 bases, and 7 bases separated the two germline ends. The CDR3 extends over 13 amino acids. Every sampled donor was Caucasian and healthy. Points from the study as a whole: Low generation-probability sequences were in excess among twin-shared out-of-frame alpha sequences. A cross-sectional statistical analysis, not follow-up of the same donors, supported the conclusions.

TCRdb itself ran the 5' RACE reads through MiXCR, one entry per CDR3 protein. This sample has under 500,000 distinct CDR3 sequences; about 13% occur once, and the top ten carry approximately 0.98%. This clonotype was counted ten times or more. Its antigen is undetermined. The same specimen was also included in a second study, on yellow fever vaccine responses in identical twins.

This sequence was found in a woman aged 18-29 years in good health. The chain employs TRBV12-3 or TRBV12-4 and TRBJ2-3; D call uncertain. Sequencing used CD4+ T cells sorted from blood. The CDR3 is CASSPDSTDTQYF. CDR3 nucleotides: TGTGCCAGCAGCCCCGACAGCACAGATACGCAGTATTTT.